These 24 T cell receptor beta chains share one sample of origin, sequenced in a study of early T cells in non-severe SARS-CoV-2 infection. MiXCR was run by TCRdb on the 5' RACE reads, yielding one entry per CDR3 protein. The table has 35,000 to 40,000 distinct CDR3 sequences, 5% to 6% seen once. Specimen: whole blood. Receptor source: an adult who was a healthcare worker with PCR-confirmed SARS-CoV-2 infection or an uninfected control (not recorded which).

This clonotype was observed at least ten times. J is TRBJ2-5 and V is TRBV7-6, with a weak D call TRBD2 (5 bases). The CDR3 runs 14 residues. Germline V gives CDR1 SGHVS, CDR2 FNYEAQ. V gave up 2 bases and J gave up 5 bases, with 12 bases separating them. This CDR3 is CASSLIPRGETQYF. The CDR3 DNA reads as TGTGCCAGCAGCTTAATCCCCAGAGGGGAGACCCAGTACTTC.

In this sample, this clonotype turned up many times. The chain has TRBV12-3 or TRBV12-4 and TRBJ1-5; the D is unclear. The ends were cut back, 6 bases at V and 5 bases at J, with 8 bases in the middle. CDR3 length equals 12 residues. DNA of the CDR3: TGTGCCAGCAGCCAAATAGATCAGCCCCAGCATTTT. It codes for CASSQIDQPQHF.

Many counts were recorded for this clonotype. The rearrangement uses TRBV6-1 and TRBJ2-7; a weak D match, TRBD2 (6 bases). The V end was cut by 5 bases, the J end by 2 bases, with 19 bases between. There are 16 residues in the CDR3. CDR1 is MNHNS and CDR2 is SASEGT in the germline V gene. CDR3 sequence: CASSILPGEAAYEQYF. Written as DNA, the CDR3 is TGTGCCAGCAGTATCCTACCCGGGGAGGCGGCCTACGAGCAGTACTTC.

This clonotype was found many times. CDR3: CASSDGQGSGYTF. The CDR3, as DNA: TGTGCCAGCAGTGATGGACAGGGGTCTGGCTACACCTTC. The chain employs TRBV6-1 and TRBJ1-2; 9 bases fit TRBD1. Unmatched junction bases numbered 3, after V lost 3 bases and J lost 7 bases. CDR3 length equals 13 residues. CDR1 and CDR2 from the germline V gene are MNHNS and SASEGT.

This clonotype occurred many times. The chain links TRBV5-6 to TRBJ2-1, with 7 bases matching TRBD2. The V gene's germline CDR1 is SGHDT and CDR2 YYEEEE. CDR3 size: 14 residues. The V segment lost 4 bases and the J segment 8 bases; nucleotides outside the gene matches: 9. The CDR3 region is CASSPGLVLHEQFF. The CDR3 coding sequence is TGTGCCAGCAGCCCAGGACTAGTCTTGCATGAGCAGTTCTTC.

This clonotype was seen ten or more times. The chain uses TRBV7-9 and TRBJ2-7; the match to TRBD2 covers 12 bases. V gave up 4 bases and J gave up 2 bases; unmatched junction bases: 3. The CDR3 loop spans 15 amino acids. Looked up from germline, CDR1 is SEHNR and CDR2 is FQNEAQ (reference sequence). The CDR3 loop reads CASSWGTSGPYEQYF. Written as DNA, the CDR3 is TGTGCCAGCAGCTGGGGGACTAGCGGGCCCTACGAGCAGTACTTC. The whole variable domain, remainder taken from reference TRBV7-9 and TRBJ2-7, is DTGVSQNPRHKITKRGQNVTFRCDPISEHNRLYWYRQTLGQGPEFLTYFQNEAQLEKSRLLSDRFSAERPKGSFSTLEIQRTEQGDSAMYLCASSWGTSGPYEQYFGPGTRLTVT.

This clonotype was found many times. The chain carries TRBV20-1 and TRBJ2-1; 10 nucleotides agree with TRBD1. Germline lookup yields CDR1 DFQATT and CDR2 SNEGSKA (reference sequence). V trimming: 4 bases; J trimming: 7 bases; junction bases outside the gene matches: 4. This CDR3 spans 13 amino acids. CDR3 bases: TGCAGTGCTATGGGACAGGGGTCGAATGAGCAGTTCTTC. This encodes CSAMGQGSNEQFF.

V and J are TRBV2 and TRBJ1-1; unclear D gene. Per germline, CDR1 SNHLY and CDR2 FYNNEI. The V end lost 2 bases, the J end lost 1 base, and 5 bases lay between the germline ends. The CDR3 runs to 13 residues. The CDR3 DNA reads as TGTGCCAGCAGTGAACACCAGAACACTGAAGCTTTCTTT. This codes for CASSEHQNTEAFF.

Ten or more counts support this clonotype. This rearrangement joins TRBV24-1 to TRBJ2-1; tentatively, D is TRBD2 (5 bases). From germline, CDR1 is KGHDR and CDR2 SFDVKD. Trimming pared 6 bases from V and 7 bases from J, leaving 18 bases between. The CDR3 has 15 amino acids. This CDR3 is CATSLELGNGNEQFF. In nucleotides, the CDR3 is TGTGCCACCAGTCTTGAACTAGGGAATGGGAATGAGCAGTTCTTC.

This clonotype is medium-sized. The genes are TRBV29-1 and TRBJ1-1; possible D gene TRBD1, 5 bases. CDR3 length: 15 amino acids. Per germline, CDR1 SQVTM and CDR2 ANQGSEA. The V and J ends lost 5 bases and 0 bases respectively, with 16 bases between them. The CDR3 DNA reads TGCAGCGTTTATGATTGGACATTGGTGAACACTGAAGCTTTCTTT. This sequence encodes CSVYDWTLVNTEAFF.

At least ten counts were recorded for this clonotype. The chain couples TRBV10-2 to TRBJ2-7; D remains ambiguous. V lost 3 bases, J lost 5 bases, and 11 bases lay in between. Germline values: CDR1 WSHSY, CDR2 SAAADI. This CDR3 comprises 13 residues. The CDR3 reads CASSDPGRNEQYF. CDR3 nucleotide sequence: TGCGCCAGCAGTGACCCCGGCAGAAACGAGCAGTACTTC.

This clonotype was picked up many times. The gene calls are TRBV20-1 and TRBJ1-4; D perhaps matches TRBD1 (6 bases). V lost 2 bases and J 10 bases, leaving 11 bases between the germline ends. The CDR3 extends over 12 amino acids. The germline V gene has CDR1 DFQATT and CDR2 SNEGSKA (reference sequence). The CDR3 protein is CSARKQGGKLFF. The CDR3 DNA follows: TGCAGTGCTAGAAAACAGGGAGGAAAACTGTTTTTT.

This clonotype was detected ten times or more. The chain has TRBV24-1 and TRBJ2-3; D is possibly TRBD2 (7 bases). Trimming pared 3 bases from V and 5 bases from J, leaving 17 bases between. The CDR3 has 16 amino acids. CDR1 is KGHDR, CDR2 SFDVKD, per germline. The CDR3 bases are TGTGCCACCAGTGATCCCCGCGGACTAGGGGGAGATACGCAGTATTTT. This gives the protein CATSDPRGLGGDTQYF.

Within the sample, this clonotype is medium-sized. The CDR3 sequence is CASSLTPGDEAFF. The CDR3 DNA follows: TGTGCCAGCAGCTTAACACCAGGGGATGAAGCTTTCTTT. The chain carries TRBV11-2 and TRBJ1-1; D is possibly TRBD1 (6 bases). The V end was cut by 2 bases, the J end by 7 bases, with 11 bases between. CDR3 length: 13 residues. Germline assignment: CDR1 SGHAT and CDR2 FQNNGV.

This clonotype was seen at least ten times. The chain couples TRBV20-1 to TRBJ2-3; D unresolved. Germline V gene sequence: CDR1 DFQATT, CDR2 SNEGSKA (reference sequence). This CDR3 is 11 amino acids long. The V and J ends lost 3 bases and 5 bases respectively, with 6 bases between them. The CDR3 bases are TGCAGTGCTAGTTTCGGAGATACGCAGTATTTT. This sequence encodes CSASFGDTQYF.

This clonotype was seen a handful of times. The rearrangement uses TRBV7-3 and TRBJ2-2, with 10 bases fitting TRBD1. The junction had 5 bases not matched to a gene; V was cut back by 3 bases and J by 7 bases. CDR3 length: 15 residues. CDR1 is SGHTA and CDR2 is FQGTGA in the germline V gene. As DNA, the CDR3 is TGTGCCAGCAGCTTTACGGGACAGGGGAACGGGGAGCTGTTTTTT. Amino acids: CASSFTGQGNGELFF.

J is TRBJ2-1 and V is TRBV6-5, with 7 positions matching TRBD1. This CDR3 contains 14 residues. Germline CDR1 is MNHEY and CDR2 is SVGAGI. V shed 8 bases, J shed 4 bases, and the junction held 8 bases outside the gene matches. DNA of the CDR3: TGTGCCAGCCGTACCGGGACAGATTACAATGAGCAGTTCTTC. It encodes CASRTGTDYNEQFF.

The CDR3 sequence is CASSASVGGETQYF. The CDR3 DNA reads as TGTGCCAGCAGCGCCTCAGTGGGCGGGGAGACCCAGTACTTC. The V and J genes are TRBV7-2 and TRBJ2-5, with a weak D call TRBD2 (5 bases). The ends were cut back, 5 bases at V and 5 bases at J, with 15 bases in the middle. Germline assignment: CDR1 SGHTA and CDR2 FQGNSA. This CDR3 is 14 amino acids long.

There are many counts of this clonotype. The V gene is TRBV9, the J gene TRBJ1-1; 7 nucleotides line up with TRBD1. Losses at the gene ends were 4 bases for V and 3 bases for J; bases not matched to a gene: 6. Germline V gives CDR1 SGDLS, CDR2 YYNGEE. The length of the CDR3 is 14 residues. CDR3 bases: TGTGCCAGCAGCCCCTGGGACAGCGACACTGAAGCTTTCTTT. This encodes CASSPWDSDTEAFF. Based on the CDR3 plus reference TRBV9 and TRBJ1-1, the full variable domain is DSGVTQTPKHLITATGQRVTLRCSPRSGDLSVYWYQQSLDQGLQFLIQYYNGEERAKGNILERFSAQQFPDLHSELNLSSLELGDSALYFCASSPWDSDTEAFFGQGTRLTVV.

This clonotype appeared many times. The rearrangement uses TRBV5-5 and TRBJ2-4; 7 bases line up with TRBD1. The germline V gene has CDR1 SGHKS and CDR2 YYEKEE (reference sequence). The junction had 8 bases not matched to a gene; V was cut back by 2 bases and J by 0 bases. The CDR3 has 17 residues. Written as DNA, the CDR3 is TGTGCCAGCAGCTTAACTGGACAGGAGCTAGCCAAAAACATTCAGTACTTC. The encoded protein is CASSLTGQELAKNIQYF. The full variable domain, with the rest looked up from reference TRBV5-5 and TRBJ2-4, is DAGVTQSPTHLIKTRGQQVTLRCSPISGHKSVSWYQQVLGQGPQFIFQYYEKEERGRGNFPDRFSARQFPNYSSELNVNALLLGDSALYLCASSLTGQELAKNIQYFGAGTRLSVL.

This clonotype has at least ten counts. This chain uses TRBV7-9 with TRBJ2-1, with 7 bases aligning to TRBD1. V gave up 7 bases and J gave up 3 bases; unmatched junction bases: 12. The CDR3 sequence is 16 residues long. Germline V gives CDR1 SEHNR, CDR2 FQNEAQ (reference sequence). Here the CDR3 reads CASIQLPGQNYNEQFF. The CDR3 DNA is TGTGCCAGCATCCAACTACCGGGACAGAACTACAATGAGCAGTTCTTC.

This clonotype was detected ten times or more. This chain joins TRBV29-1 and TRBJ2-5, with D maybe TRBD1 (6 bases). The germline gives CDR1 SQVTM, CDR2 ANQGSEA. Trimming pared 2 bases from V and 10 bases from J, leaving 17 bases between. CDR3 size: 13 residues. Here the CDR3 reads CSVEFGVGRGQYF. CDR3 sequence (DNA): TGCAGCGTTGAATTTGGGGTCGGCAGGGGCCAGTACTTC. Based on the CDR3 plus reference TRBV29-1 and TRBJ2-5, the full variable domain is SAVISQKPSRDICQRGTSLTIQCQVDSQVTMMFWYRQQPGQSLTLIATANQGSEATYESGFVIDKFPISRPNLTFSTLTVSNMSPEDSSIYLCSVEFGVGRGQYFGPGTRLLVL.

This clonotype was detected many times. The chain combines TRBV12-3 or TRBV12-4 with TRBJ1-1; 10 bases are shared with TRBD1. V lost 6 bases to trimming and J lost 4 bases; unmatched junction nucleotides: 8. The CDR3 extends over 15 amino acids. This CDR3 is CASSPGQGEGTEAFF. CDR3 DNA: TGTGCCAGCAGCCCCGGACAGGGGGAGGGCACTGAAGCTTTCTTT.

This clonotype was picked up many times. V gene TRBV19 combines with J gene TRBJ2-3, with D tentatively TRBD1 (5 bases). Germline lookup yields CDR1 LNHDA and CDR2 SQIVND (reference sequence). The CDR3 covers 15 residues. V was cut by 1 base and J by 2 bases, with 10 bases left in between. In DNA form, the CDR3 reads TGTGCCAGTAGTATAGGGCCAGGGCTCACAGATACGCAGTATTTT. This codes for CASSIGPGLTDTQYF.